Following are 32 T cell receptor beta chains from one sample sequenced in a study of cytomegalovirus exposure and HLA in healthy donors. PCR primers comprised 60 Vbeta and 13 Jbeta primers. Clones were read by immunoSEQ multiplex PCR, and TCRdb kept only the in-frame ones, dropping some. The sample lists some 150,000 clones, roughly 80% occurring once. The specimen sequenced was PBMCs. These receptors were obtained from a woman aged 18-30 years in good health and CMV-seronegative.

The chain is built from TRBV4-2 and TRBJ2-3; 8 bases agree with TRBD2. J gave up 2 bases and V 1 base, and 5 bases lay outside the gene matches. The CDR3 runs 16 residues. Looked up from germline, CDR1 is LGHNA and CDR2 is YNFKEQ. The CDR3 bases are TGTGCCAGCAGCCAAGTCGGGACTAGGTACACAGATACGCAGTATTTT. Translating gives CASSQVGTRYTDTQYF.

This chain joins TRBV18 and TRBJ1-2, with D unresolved. The CDR3 totals 14 residues. V lost 0 bases and J 1 base, leaving 6 bases between the germline ends. CDR1 is KGHSH and CDR2 is LQKENI in the germline V gene. The CDR3 DNA is TGTGCCAGCTCACCACCGGTAGTTAACTATGGCTACACCTTC. It translates to CASSPPVVNYGYTF.

This chain joins TRBV6-1 and TRBJ1-6, with a weak D call TRBD1 (5 bases). The CDR3 totals 17 residues. Trimming took 2 bases from V and 4 from J, leaving 15 bases between them. The germline V gene encodes CDR1 MNHNS and CDR2 SASEGT. This chain's CDR3 is CASSEYPVGGYNSPLHF. CDR3 coding DNA: TGTGCCAGCAGTGAATATCCTGTCGGGGGATATAATTCACCCCTCCACTTT.

This rearrangement joins TRBV11-2 to TRBJ1-4; 8 bases fit TRBD1. There are 15 residues in the CDR3. Unmatched junction bases numbered 7, after V lost 4 bases and J lost 6 bases. Germline CDR1 reads SGHAT; CDR2 reads FQNNGV. CDR3: CASSSRGRLDEKLFF. The CDR3 DNA is TGTGCCAGCAGCTCCAGGGGGCGCCTCGATGAAAAACTGTTTTTT.

Here the CDR3 reads CASSSDGTRSLYEQYF. DNA of the CDR3: TGTGCCAGCAGTTCAGACGGGACTAGATCTCTCTACGAGCAGTACTTC. The J gene is TRBJ2-7, the V gene TRBV28; TRBD2 aligns across 8 bases. V gave up 4 bases and J gave up 3 bases; unmatched junction bases: 11. There are 16 residues in the CDR3. The germline V gene has CDR1 MDHEN and CDR2 SYDVKM.

This chain uses TRBV6-5 with TRBJ2-3; 7 positions match TRBD2. This CDR3 contains 15 residues. Losses at the gene ends were 6 bases for V and 1 base for J; bases not matched to a gene: 7. Germline V lookup: CDR1 MNHEY, CDR2 SVGAGI. The CDR3 here is CASSKTSRGTDTQYF. The CDR3 bases are TGTGCCAGCAGCAAGACTAGCAGAGGCACAGATACGCAGTATTTT.

V gene TRBV7-2 combines with J gene TRBJ1-5; tentatively, D is TRBD1 (5 bases). Germline V lookup: CDR1 SGHTA, CDR2 FQGNSA. V was cut by 3 bases and J by 4 bases, with 22 bases left in between. This CDR3 has 18 amino acids. CDR3 protein: CASSFSSRGFGTNQPQHF. The CDR3 region has the DNA TGTGCCAGCAGCTTTTCCTCAAGAGGGTTCGGGACTAATCAGCCCCAGCATTTT.

V and J are TRBV6-1 and TRBJ1-2; weak D call: TRBD1 (6 bases). Germline V gene lookup returns CDR1 MNHNS and CDR2 SASEGT. This CDR3 has 14 amino acids. The V end was cut by 6 bases, the J end by 2 bases, with 13 bases between. The CDR3 coding sequence is TGTGCCAGCAGCGAAAAGGGGGGGAACTATGGCTACACCTTC. Protein: CASSEKGGNYGYTF.

V usage is TRBV28 and J usage is TRBJ1-5, with D perhaps matching TRBD1 (6 bases). CDR3 length: 15 amino acids. The ends were cut back, 6 bases at V and 7 bases at J, with 19 bases in the middle. Germline loops: CDR1 MDHEN, CDR2 SYDVKM. CDR3 sequence: CASSQPTGFGQPQHF. CDR3 nucleotides: TGTGCCAGCAGCCAACCTACAGGGTTTGGGCAGCCCCAGCATTTT.

The chain links TRBV9 to TRBJ2-1, with 10 bases that match TRBD2. Germline V gene sequence: CDR1 SGDLS, CDR2 YYNGEE. This CDR3 contains 17 residues. V gave up 0 bases and J gave up 7 bases; unmatched junction bases: 10. CDR3 residues: CASSVEREGGRRNEQFF. The CDR3 DNA follows: TGTGCCAGCAGCGTAGAGCGGGAGGGCGGGAGAAGGAATGAGCAGTTCTTC.

V and J are TRBV9 and TRBJ2-7; 9 bases are a match to TRBD1. Germline V gene data show CDR1 as SGDLS and CDR2 as YYNGEE. The junction had 6 bases not matched to a gene; V was cut back by 0 bases and J by 5 bases. CDR3 length: 15 residues. The CDR3 loop is CASSVVGTGHDEQYF. The CDR3 DNA is TGTGCCAGCAGCGTAGTGGGGACAGGGCACGACGAGCAGTACTTC.

Concerning this clone: Compared with germline, one end of the junction differs, possibly owing to a read error. The genes are TRBV7-9 and TRBJ2-3, with D possibly matching TRBD1 (5 bases). Germline-derived CDR1 and CDR2 are SEHNR and FQNEAQ (reference sequence). The CDR3 has 14 residues. The CDR3 loop is CSSSSTSGLDTQYF. DNA of the CDR3: TGTTCCAGCAGCTCTACTTCAGGGCTTGATACGCAGTATTTT.

The gene calls are TRBV5-4 and TRBJ2-2; 8 nucleotides agree with TRBD2. Germline V lookup: CDR1 SGHNT, CDR2 YYREEE (reference sequence). This CDR3 is built from 16 residues. Trimming took 0 bases from V and 5 from J; bases not matched to a gene: 6. The CDR3 DNA reads as TGTGCCAGCAGCTTGGTTACGGGAGGGAGAACCGGGGAGCTGTTTTTT. Protein product: CASSLVTGGRTGELFF.

The count of this clone is one. The V gene is TRBV5-5, the J gene TRBJ1-4, with TRBD1 as a possible D gene (5 bases). CDR1 and CDR2 (germline): SGHKS, YYEKEE (reference sequence). V was shortened by 4 bases and J by 7 bases, with 17 bases between the two germline ends. The CDR3 totals 15 residues. The CDR3 DNA reads TGTGCCAGCAGCCCTAGGACGGGGGGAGGTGAAAAACTGTTTTTT. It yields the protein CASSPRTGGGEKLFF.

V gene TRBV28 combines with J gene TRBJ1-1; no definite D call. Trimming cost V 4 bases and J 5 bases, with 5 bases left between them. CDR3 size: 11 residues. CDR1 is MDHEN and CDR2 is SYDVKM in the germline V gene. For the CDR3, the DNA is TGTGCCAGCAGTTCAGTGACTGAAGCTTTCTTT. Its protein is CASSSVTEAFF.

The chain links TRBV6-1 to TRBJ2-5; D is possibly TRBD1 (6 bases). The CDR3 runs to 14 residues. Germline lookup yields CDR1 MNHNS and CDR2 SASEGT. V lost 8 bases, J lost 5 bases, and 18 bases lay in between. As DNA, the CDR3 is TGTGCCAGCGGATCGACAGGAGGTGGTGAGACCCAGTACTTC. Its protein product is CASGSTGGGETQYF.

The J gene is TRBJ2-5, the V gene TRBV6-4; 8 nucleotides agree with TRBD1. From germline, CDR1 is MRHNA and CDR2 SNTAGT. The CDR3 runs to 20 residues. Trimming at V came to 3 bases and at J to 2 bases, leaving 20 bases not matched to a gene. The CDR3 nucleotides read TGTGCCAGCAGTGATTGGCAGGGGGCCACTCCGGGACACCCGCAAGAGACCCAGTACTTC. This sequence encodes CASSDWQGATPGHPQETQYF.

The chain uses TRBV28 and TRBJ1-5, with D hard to call. The length of the CDR3 is 13 residues. CDR1 is MDHEN, CDR2 SYDVKM, per germline. Trimming stripped 3 bases from V and 6 bases from J, with 9 bases between. The CDR3 bases are TGTGCCAGCAGTTTTGAGGGTTTTCAGCCCCAGCATTTT. Its protein is CASSFEGFQPQHF.

The genes are TRBV5-6 and TRBJ2-3, with D maybe TRBD1 (6 bases). This CDR3 has 15 residues. V lost 6 bases and J lost 3, with 17 bases in between. Germline assignment: CDR1 SGHDT and CDR2 YYEEEE. CDR3 coding DNA: TGTGCCAGCACCGCAAATTGGGGGCAAACAGATACGCAGTATTTT. Amino acids: CASTANWGQTDTQYF.

There are a few counts of this clone. This rearrangement joins TRBV2 to TRBJ2-7; 8 bases match TRBD2. Germline lookup yields CDR1 SNHLY and CDR2 FYNNEI. This CDR3 region has 13 residues. V dropped 8 bases and J dropped 0; count of bases not matched to a gene: 3. This CDR3 reads CASRGGASYEQYF. CDR3 sequence (DNA): TGTGCCAGCCGGGGGGGGGCCTCCTACGAGCAGTACTTC.

The rearrangement joins TRBV19 to TRBJ1-3; tentatively, D is TRBD1 (6 bases). Germline loops: CDR1 LNHDA, CDR2 SQIVND (reference sequence). The CDR3 is made up of 16 amino acids. Trimming removed 4 bases from V and 0 bases from J, with 13 bases in between. The CDR3: CASSKPGQGSGNTIYF. Written as DNA, the CDR3 is TGTGCCAGTAGTAAGCCGGGACAAGGCTCTGGAAACACCATATATTTT.

This clone has more than one count but fewer than ten. The V call is TRBV6-7, the J call TRBJ1-2, with 8 positions matching TRBD1. TRBV6-7 is labeled an ORF, and its function is uncertain. This CDR3 has 12 amino acids. V trimming: 4 bases; J trimming: 7 bases; junction bases outside the gene matches: 2. CDR3 region: CASSSTGAGYTF. In nucleotides, the CDR3 is TGTGCCAGCAGTTCGACAGGGGCTGGCTACACCTTC.

The chain carries TRBV7-3 and TRBJ2-1, with 8 bases matching TRBD2. J gave up 7 bases and V 1 base, and 3 bases lay outside the gene matches. The CDR3 length is 14 residues. Germline V CDR1 and CDR2: SGHTA, FQGTGA. CDR3 loop: CASSLMGTRNEQFF. Written as DNA, the CDR3 is TGTGCCAGCAGCTTAATGGGGACTAGAAATGAGCAGTTCTTC.

This CDR3 reads CASSRTGGSNQPQHF. The CDR3 region has the DNA TGTGCCAGCAGCCGGACAGGGGGGAGCAATCAGCCCCAGCATTTT. The chain recombines TRBV9 with TRBJ1-5; 10 bases are a match to TRBD1. Germline trimming cut 4 bases from V and 1 base from J; bases unmatched to any gene: 2. Germline V gene data show CDR1 as SGDLS and CDR2 as YYNGEE. The CDR3 length is 15 residues.

This clone appeared a few times. J is TRBJ2-5 and V is TRBV27; 8 bases map to TRBD2. CDR1 is MNHEY, CDR2 SMNVEV, per germline (reference sequence). Unmatched junction bases numbered 24, after V lost 10 bases and J lost 5 bases. The CDR3 extends over 18 amino acids. In nucleotides, the CDR3 is TGTGCCATCCACCAACCCCGCCCAGGACTAGCTTCTCTGGAGACCCAGTACTTC. Protein: CAIHQPRPGLASLETQYF.

This chain uses TRBV5-5 with TRBJ2-7, with D perhaps matching TRBD1 (5 bases). The germline gives CDR1 SGHKS, CDR2 YYEKEE (reference sequence). The CDR3 totals 15 residues. The V end was cut by 4 bases, the J end by 0 bases, with 14 bases between. DNA for the CDR3: TGTGCCAGCAGCCATGACAGACTCCCCTCCTACGAGCAGTACTTC. Translating gives CASSHDRLPSYEQYF.

J is TRBJ2-1 and V is TRBV27; 8 nucleotides align to TRBD2. This CDR3 comprises 17 residues. Trimming removed 6 bases from V and 2 bases from J; junction bases left unmatched: 12. Germline V gives CDR1 MNHEY, CDR2 SMNVEV (reference sequence). CDR3 in DNA: TGTGCCAGCAGAACGCGGACTAGCCTGACCACCTACAATGAGCAGTTCTTC. Its protein product is CASRTRTSLTTYNEQFF.

V usage is TRBV19 and J usage is TRBJ1-5, with a weak D call TRBD1 (5 bases). The CDR3 spans 13 residues. The germline CDR1 and CDR2 sequences are LNHDA and SQIVND (reference sequence). V was cut by 5 bases and J by 5 bases, with 10 bases left in between. The CDR3 protein is CASSVSGYQPQHF. In nucleotides, the CDR3 is TGTGCCAGTAGTGTCTCAGGGTATCAGCCCCAGCATTTT.

The chain employs TRBV28 and TRBJ2-7; D is unresolved. Germline CDR1 MDHEN, CDR2 SYDVKM. V lost 2 bases to trimming and J lost 3 bases, with 5 bases between them. The CDR3 extends over 12 amino acids. The CDR3 DNA reads as TGTGCCAGCAGTTTACCGCGCTACGAGCAGTACTTC. This encodes CASSLPRYEQYF.

This chain links TRBV27 with TRBJ2-7, with D uncertain. The CDR3 covers 13 residues. Deletions cut 0 bases from V and 7 bases from J, with 10 bases between. Per germline, CDR1 MNHEY and CDR2 SMNVEV (reference sequence). CDR3 nucleotide sequence: TGTGCCAGCAGTTTATCGGGCCTGCAGGAGCAGTACTTC. As protein: CASSLSGLQEQYF.

The chain is built from TRBV5-1 and TRBJ2-1, with 9 bases that match TRBD2. Trimming at V came to 3 bases and at J to 0 bases, leaving 7 bases not matched to a gene. The CDR3 spans 17 residues. Germline V CDR1 and CDR2: SGHRS, YFSETQ. The CDR3 loop is CASSWWTSASSYNEQFF. In DNA, the CDR3 is TGCGCCAGCAGCTGGTGGACTAGCGCGAGCTCCTACAATGAGCAGTTCTTC.

V is TRBV12-5 and J is TRBJ2-1, with 8 bases that match TRBD1. V was clipped by 5 bases and J by 2 bases; unmatched bases: 2. The CDR3 is made up of 14 amino acids. Germline V gene data show CDR1 as LGHNT and CDR2 as FRNRAP. CDR3 DNA sequence: TGTGCTAGTGGTCTGGGACAGGCCTACAATGAGCAGTTCTTC. As protein: CASGLGQAYNEQFF.